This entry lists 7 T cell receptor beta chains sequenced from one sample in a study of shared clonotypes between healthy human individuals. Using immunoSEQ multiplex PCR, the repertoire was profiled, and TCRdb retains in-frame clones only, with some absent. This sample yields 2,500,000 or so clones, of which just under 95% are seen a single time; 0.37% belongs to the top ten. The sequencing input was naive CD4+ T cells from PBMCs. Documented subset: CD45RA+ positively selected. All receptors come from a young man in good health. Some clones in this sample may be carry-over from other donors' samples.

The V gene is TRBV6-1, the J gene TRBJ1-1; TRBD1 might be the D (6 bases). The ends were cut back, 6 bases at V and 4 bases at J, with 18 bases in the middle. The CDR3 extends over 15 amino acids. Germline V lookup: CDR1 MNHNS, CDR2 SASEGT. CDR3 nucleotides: TGTGCCAGCAGATTGGGGGGCGCCCAGGGCACTGAAGCTTTCTTT. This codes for CASRLGGAQGTEAFF.

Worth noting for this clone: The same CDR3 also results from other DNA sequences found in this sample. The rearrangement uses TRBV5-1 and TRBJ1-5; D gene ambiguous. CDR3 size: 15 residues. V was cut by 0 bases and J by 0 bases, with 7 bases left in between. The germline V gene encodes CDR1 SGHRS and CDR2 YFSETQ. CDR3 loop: CASSLGQYSNQPQHF. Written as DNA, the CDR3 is TGCGCCAGCAGCTTGGGCCAATATAGCAATCAGCCCCAGCATTTT.

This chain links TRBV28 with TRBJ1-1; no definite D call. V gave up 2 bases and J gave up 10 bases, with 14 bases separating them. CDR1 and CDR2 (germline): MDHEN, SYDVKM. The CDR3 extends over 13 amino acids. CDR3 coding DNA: TGTGCCAGCAGTTTACCGGGAGGATGGGGAGCTTTCTTT. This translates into CASSLPGGWGAFF.

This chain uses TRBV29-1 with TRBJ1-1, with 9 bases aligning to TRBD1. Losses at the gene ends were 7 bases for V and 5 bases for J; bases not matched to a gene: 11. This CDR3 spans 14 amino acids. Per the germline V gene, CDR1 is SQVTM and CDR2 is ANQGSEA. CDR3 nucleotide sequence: TGCAGCGCGAAACCGGGACAGGGAGTTACTGAAGCTTTCTTT. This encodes CSAKPGQGVTEAFF. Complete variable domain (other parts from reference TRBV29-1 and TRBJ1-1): SAVISQKPSRDICQRGTSLTIQCQVDSQVTMMFWYRQQPGQSLTLIATANQGSEATYESGFVIDKFPISRPNLTFSTLTVSNMSPEDSSIYLCSAKPGQGVTEAFFGQGTRLTVV.

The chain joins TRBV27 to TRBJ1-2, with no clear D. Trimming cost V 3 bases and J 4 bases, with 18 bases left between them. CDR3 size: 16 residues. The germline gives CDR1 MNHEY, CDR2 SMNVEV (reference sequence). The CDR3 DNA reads TGTGCCAGCAGTTTGAGACGACGCCAATCAGGCTATGGCTACACCTTC. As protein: CASSLRRRQSGYGYTF.

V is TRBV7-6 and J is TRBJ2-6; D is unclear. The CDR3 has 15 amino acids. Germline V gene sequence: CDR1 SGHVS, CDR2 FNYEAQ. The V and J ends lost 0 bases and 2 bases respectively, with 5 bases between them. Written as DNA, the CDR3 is TGTGCCAGCAGCTTAGCAGGGACTGGGGCCAACGTCCTGACTTTC. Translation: CASSLAGTGANVLTF. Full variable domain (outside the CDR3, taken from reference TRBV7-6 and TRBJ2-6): GAGVSQSPRYKVTKRGQDVALRCDPISGHVSLYWYRQALGQGPEFLTYFNYEAQQDKSGLPNDRFSAERPEGSISTLTIQRTEQRDSAMYRCASSLAGTGANVLTFGAGSRLTVL.

The CDR3 protein is CASSQDVRGGGGYTF. The CDR3 DNA follows: TGCGCCAGCAGCCAAGACGTCCGAGGGGGCGGTGGCTACACCTTC. This rearrangement joins TRBV4-3 to TRBJ1-2; TRBD1 matches 7 bases. Germline V gene lookup returns CDR1 LGHNA and CDR2 YSLEER. V trimming: 0 bases; J trimming: 7 bases; junction bases outside the gene matches: 8. The CDR3 spans 15 residues.